The 25 T cell receptor beta chains reported below all come from one sample, sequenced in a study of T cell responses to AZD1222 COVID-19 vaccine. Measured with immunoSEQ multiplex PCR; TCRdb has only the in-frame clones, and not every one. The sample includes approximately 100,000 clones, 70% to 90% seen only once; the top ten take about 2.5%. The source material was peripheral blood, sampled 28 days after the second AZD1222 dose. Receptor source: an adult who received the AZD1222 COVID-19 vaccine.

V usage is TRBV28 and J usage is TRBJ2-1, with unresolved D. V was pared by 7 bases and J by 3 bases, with 13 bases between. Germline CDR1 and CDR2: MDHEN and SYDVKM. The CDR3 runs to 14 residues. CDR3 coding DNA: TGTGCCAGCACCCGGACGGATCGCTACAATGAGCAGTTCTTC. Translated, it gives CASTRTDRYNEQFF.

V is TRBV7-3 and J is TRBJ2-3; D is ambiguous. Trimming stripped 1 base from V and 5 bases from J, with 7 bases between. Germline assignment: CDR1 SGHTA and CDR2 FQGTGA. This CDR3 contains 13 residues. The CDR3 protein is CASSLNLEDTQYF. CDR3 DNA sequence: TGTGCCAGCAGCTTAAACTTGGAAGATACGCAGTATTTT.

The chain carries TRBV19 and TRBJ1-2, with 11 bases that match TRBD1. CDR3 length equals 15 residues. Germline lookup yields CDR1 LNHDA and CDR2 SQIVND (reference sequence). After removal of 5 bases from V and 4 bases from J, the junction contained 6 bases not matched to a gene. CDR3 bases: TGTGCCAGTAGTGTACGGGACAGGGGGACCTATGGCTACACCTTC. This translates into CASSVRDRGTYGYTF.

This rearrangement joins TRBV4-1 to TRBJ2-7; 8 bases map to TRBD1. The CDR3 length is 15 residues. Unmatched junction bases numbered 6, after V lost 1 base and J lost 4 bases. Germline CDR1 is MGHRA and CDR2 is YSYEKL. CDR3 region: CASSQGGQGPYEQYF. CDR3 bases: TGCGCCAGCAGCCAAGGAGGACAGGGCCCTTACGAGCAGTACTTC.

The chain carries TRBV7-3 and TRBJ2-1; 13 bases align to TRBD2. The CDR3 covers 15 residues. Germline CDR1 SGHTA, CDR2 FQGTGA. With V trimmed by 3 bases and J by 7 bases, 3 bases remained unmatched. CDR3 protein: CASSLGLAGRNEQFF. CDR3 DNA sequence: TGTGCCAGCAGCTTGGGACTAGCGGGACGTAATGAGCAGTTCTTC.

The chain uses TRBV3-1 (or the pseudogene TRBV3-2) and TRBJ2-5; D is perhaps TRBD1 or TRBD2 (5 bases each). The germline gives CDR1 LGHDT, CDR2 YNNKEL (reference sequence). V shed 0 bases and J shed 5 bases, with 7 bases lying between them. The CDR3 loop spans 13 amino acids. CDR3 bases: TGTGCCAGCAGCCAAGAGAGGGGCGAGACCCAGTACTTC. Translation: CASSQERGETQYF.

The chain carries TRBV5-1 and TRBJ2-1, with D unclear. The CDR3 is made up of 12 amino acids. Germline assignment: CDR1 SGHRS and CDR2 YFSETQ. V lost 0 bases and J lost 10, with 8 bases in between. CDR3 nucleotides: TGCGCCAGCAGCTTGGAAGGGCAGGAGCAGTTCTTC. Translation: CASSLEGQEQFF.

The genes are TRBV5-5 and TRBJ2-7, with no clear D. The CDR3 loop spans 14 amino acids. With 1 base removed from V and 3 bases from J, the gap between germline ends came to 11 bases. Germline CDR1 is SGHKS and CDR2 is YYEKEE (reference sequence). The CDR3 protein is CASSLRPTDYEQYF. DNA for the CDR3: TGTGCCAGCAGCTTGAGACCAACGGACTACGAGCAGTACTTC.

The chain has TRBV21-1 and TRBJ1-4. TRBV21-1 constitutes a pseudogene. This CDR3 contains 20 residues. The CDR3 sequence is CASSKLVQTPKLPTNEKLFF. CDR3 nucleotide sequence: TGTGCCAGCAGCAAATTAGTCCAGACGCCAAAACTTCCAACTAATGAAAAACTGTTTTTT.

This chain connects TRBV27 to TRBJ2-7; no clear D. V gave up 2 bases and J gave up 0 bases, with 8 bases separating them. CDR3 length: 14 residues. Germline V gene lookup returns CDR1 MNHEY and CDR2 SMNVEV (reference sequence). The CDR3 bases are TGTGCCAGCAGTTTAAGGGAAAACTCCTACGAGCAGTACTTC. Translation gives CASSLRENSYEQYF.

This clone was seen a handful of times. The genes are TRBV6-2 or TRBV6-3 and TRBJ2-3; 10 nucleotides align to TRBD2. J lost 5 bases, V lost 0 bases, and 5 bases had no gene match. This CDR3 spans 16 amino acids. CDR1 MNHEY and CDR2 SVGEGT come from the germline V gene. The CDR3 region has the DNA TGTGCCAGCAGTTACTCCCCTAGCGGGAGTAGAGATACGCAGTATTTT. Protein sequence: CASSYSPSGSRDTQYF.

The table lists this clone with a few counts. The gene calls are TRBV5-4 and TRBJ2-4; 9 positions agree with TRBD2. This CDR3 spans 15 amino acids. The germline CDR1 and CDR2 sequences are SGHNT and YYREEE (reference sequence). V gave up 0 bases and J gave up 6 bases; unmatched junction bases: 4. Here the CDR3 reads CASSLDLTSGNIQYF. The CDR3 nucleotides read TGTGCCAGCAGCTTGGATTTGACTAGCGGAAACATTCAGTACTTC. The variable domain in full, with the rest retrieved from reference TRBV5-4 and TRBJ2-4, is ETGVTQSPTHLIKTRGQQVTLRCSSQSGHNTVSWYQQALGQGPQFIFQYYREEENGRGNFPPRFSGLQFPNYSSELNVNALELDDSALYLCASSLDLTSGNIQYFGAGTRLSVL.

V is TRBV6-5 and J is TRBJ1-1; 7 bases match TRBD1. Germline CDR1 reads MNHEY; CDR2 reads SVGAGI. The ends lost 7 bases at V and 3 bases at J; junction bases unmatched: 11. The CDR3 is 15 amino acids. This chain's CDR3 is CASTSQTGKDTEAFF. CDR3 DNA sequence: TGTGCCAGCACCAGCCAGACAGGGAAGGACACTGAAGCTTTCTTT.

This clone was counted between two and nine times. This chain joins TRBV19 and TRBJ1-5; D not resolved. The CDR3 runs to 16 residues. Germline V gene sequence: CDR1 LNHDA, CDR2 SQIVND (reference sequence). V gave up 6 bases and J gave up 1 base, with 16 bases separating them. The CDR3, as DNA: TGTGCCAGTAGACTTCTCTTAGGGAGAAGCAATCAGCCCCAGCATTTT. Amino acid sequence: CASRLLLGRSNQPQHF.

The V and J genes are TRBV7-6 and TRBJ1-2, with D uncertain. In germline, CDR1 is SGHVS, CDR2 FNYEAQ. The CDR3 contains 14 residues. Trimming stripped 6 bases from V and 8 bases from J, with 19 bases between. The CDR3 nucleotides read TGTGCCAGCAGTATAGGGCCAAGGACGGACGGCTACACCTTC. It encodes CASSIGPRTDGYTF.

For this clone: Sequence at one end of the junction differs from germline and may be a read error. The rearrangement uses TRBV6-4 and TRBJ2-2; 9 bases fit TRBD1. The CDR3 covers 16 residues. Germline V gene data show CDR1 as MRHNA and CDR2 as SNTAGT. The DNA of the CDR3 is TGTGCCAGCAGTGACTCCGGGACAGGGAACATCGGGGAGCTGTTTTTT. It codes for CASSDSGTGNIGELFF.

This clone was counted only a few times. V and J are TRBV4-3 and TRBJ2-2; D is unresolved. CDR3 size: 15 residues. Trimming cost V 0 bases and J 5 bases, with 10 bases left between them. Germline CDR1 and CDR2: LGHNA and YSLEER. CDR3 sequence reads: CASSQDRSRTGELFF. In DNA form, the CDR3 reads TGCGCCAGCAGCCAAGATCGGTCTAGAACCGGGGAGCTGTTTTTT.

This rearrangement joins TRBV2 to TRBJ1-2, with D maybe TRBD1 (5 bases). V was pared by 11 bases and J by 7 bases, with 29 bases between. The CDR3 is 16 amino acids. CDR1 and CDR2 (germline): SNHLY, FYNNEI. The CDR3 loop reads CARVTQIGGDLGGYTF. CDR3 nucleotides: TGTGCCCGGGTCACCCAAATCGGGGGAGATCTCGGTGGCTACACCTTC.

As regards this clone: One end of the junction fails to match germline, which may point to a read error. This chain uses TRBV7-7 with TRBJ1-4; no definite D call. Germline-derived CDR1 and CDR2 are SSHAT and FNYEAQ (reference sequence). This CDR3 has 13 amino acids. The CDR3 DNA reads TGTGCTAGCAGCCAAAGGCCTGAGGAAAAACTGTTTTTT. Translation gives CASSQRPEEKLFF.

The rearrangement links TRBV5-5 to TRBJ2-2, with D uncertain. Germline V gives CDR1 SGHKS, CDR2 YYEKEE (reference sequence). The CDR3 covers 13 residues. V was pared by 2 bases and J by 1 base, with 3 bases between. The CDR3 region is CASSFRNTGELFF. As DNA, the CDR3 is TGTGCCAGCAGCTTCAGGAACACCGGGGAGCTGTTTTTT. The variable domain in full, completed from reference TRBV5-5 and TRBJ2-2, reads DAGVTQSPTHLIKTRGQQVTLRCSPISGHKSVSWYQQVLGQGPQFIFQYYEKEERGRGNFPDRFSARQFPNYSSELNVNALLLGDSALYLCASSFRNTGELFFGEGSRLTVL.

This chain links TRBV7-9 with TRBJ2-1; 7 bases fit TRBD2. V lost 9 bases, J lost 4 bases, and 12 bases stayed unmatched. CDR3 length equals 15 residues. The germline CDR1 and CDR2 sequences are SEHNR and FQNEAQ (reference sequence). CDR3 DNA: TGTGCCAGTTTGGTGGGAGGGCCGTCGTACAATGAGCAGTTCTTC. Protein product: CASLVGGPSYNEQFF. Drawing the rest from reference TRBV7-9 and TRBJ2-1, the complete variable domain is DTGVSQNPRHKITKRGQNVTFRCDPISEHNRLYWYRQTLGQGPEFLTYFQNEAQLEKSRLLSDRFSAERPKGSFSTLEIQRTEQGDSAMYLCASLVGGPSYNEQFFGPGTRLTVL.

This clone showed up just once. The V gene is TRBV11-3, the J gene TRBJ2-3, with D perhaps TRBD1 (6 bases). Germline-derived CDR1 and CDR2 are SGHNT and YENEEA. Trimming stripped 1 base from V and 6 bases from J, with 11 bases between. The CDR3 spans 14 residues. CDR3 DNA sequence: TGTGCCAGCAGCTTAGCAGGGGCCGCTGATACGCAGTATTTT. It is translated as CASSLAGAADTQYF.

V and J are TRBV4-1 and TRBJ2-7, with D uncertain. This CDR3 region has 14 residues. Germline V gene data show CDR1 as MGHRA and CDR2 as YSYEKL. The V gene lost 3 bases and the J gene lost 4 bases, with 13 bases spanning the gap. The CDR3 DNA is TGCGCCAGCAGCCAGGCCTACTGGATTTACGAGCAGTACTTC. It is translated as CASSQAYWIYEQYF.

CDR3 sequence: CASSNRQGSNEQFF. The CDR3 region has the DNA TGTGCCAGTAGTAACCGACAGGGATCCAATGAGCAGTTCTTC. V usage is TRBV19 and J usage is TRBJ2-1, with TRBD1 identical over 7 bases. Germline V gene lookup returns CDR1 LNHDA and CDR2 SQIVND (reference sequence). This CDR3 region has 14 residues. V was pared by 4 bases and J by 6 bases, with 6 bases of the junction left unmatched. Full variable domain (missing parts from reference TRBV19 and TRBJ2-1): DGGITQSPKYLFRKEGQNVTLSCEQNLNHDAMYWYRQDPGQGLRLIYYSQIVNDFQKGDIAEGYSVSREKKESFPLTVTSAQKNPTAFYLCASSNRQGSNEQFFGPGTRLTVL.

This chain connects TRBV28 to TRBJ2-5, with a tentative D call TRBD1 (7 bases). This CDR3 is 15 amino acids long. The germline gives CDR1 MDHEN, CDR2 SYDVKM. The germline V and J ends were trimmed by 1 base and 4 bases, with 13 bases remaining between them. As DNA, the CDR3 is TGTGCCAGCAGTTTATTCCAGGGGGGACGAGAGACCCAGTACTTC. It is translated as CASSLFQGGRETQYF.